Presented here are 28 T cell receptor beta chains from one specimen sequenced in a study of T cell responses to AZD1222 COVID-19 vaccine. Only in-frame clones appear in the TCRdb table, and some are missing; sequencing was by immunoSEQ multiplex PCR. Of about 160,000 clones listed, about 89% are singletons. The sequenced sample was peripheral blood, obtained 28 days after the second AZD1222 dose. The receptors derive from an adult who received the AZD1222 COVID-19 vaccine.

The rearrangement links TRBV19 to TRBJ1-5; no definite D call. Germline lookup yields CDR1 LNHDA and CDR2 SQIVND (reference sequence). The CDR3 spans 15 residues. V was clipped by 4 bases and J by 2 bases, with 12 bases between them. The CDR3 reads CASSNPATGNQPQHF. The CDR3, as DNA: TGTGCCAGTAGTAATCCCGCCACGGGCAATCAGCCCCAGCATTTT.

This sequence joins TRBV4-2 and TRBJ2-5; D is unresolved. Trimming shortened V by 0 bases and J by 5 bases, and 7 bases separated the two germline ends. Germline lookup yields CDR1 LGHNA and CDR2 YNFKEQ. This CDR3 region has 13 residues. CDR3 sequence: CASSQDGRETQYF. The CDR3 DNA follows: TGTGCCAGCAGCCAAGATGGGCGGGAGACCCAGTACTTC.

The genes are TRBV7-9 and TRBJ1-5; D remains ambiguous. V was clipped by 0 bases and J by 7 bases, with 7 bases between them. The germline V gene has CDR1 SEHNR and CDR2 FQNEAQ (reference sequence). The CDR3 is 13 residues long. CDR3 amino acids: CASSLAGYQPQHF. The DNA for the CDR3 is TGTGCCAGCAGCTTAGCAGGTTACCAGCCCCAGCATTTT.

The CDR3 coding sequence is TGTATGTCCGGACGGCAGAACACTGAAGCTTTCTTT. This codes for CMSGRQNTEAFF. The rearrangement joins TRBV11-2 to TRBJ1-1; D not certain. This CDR3 has 12 amino acids. Germline CDR1 SGHAT, CDR2 FQNNGV.

The rearrangement uses TRBV11-3 and TRBJ2-6, with TRBD1 matching over 9 bases. The ends lost 4 bases at V and 0 bases at J; junction bases unmatched: 7. Germline CDR1 is SGHNT and CDR2 is YENEEA. This CDR3 is 18 amino acids long. The DNA of the CDR3 is TGTGCCAGCAGCTCAGGGACAGGGTCGAGCTCTGGGGCCAACGTCCTGACTTTC. Translation gives CASSSGTGSSSGANVLTF.

The chain employs TRBV11-2 and TRBJ2-5, with TRBD1 identical over 10 bases. The V gene's germline CDR1 is SGHAT and CDR2 FQNNGV. V shed 3 bases, J shed 4 bases, and the junction held 8 bases outside the gene matches. This CDR3 comprises 16 residues. CDR3 protein: CASSLTGTGDGETQYF. The CDR3 region has the DNA TGTGCCAGCAGCTTGACCGGGACAGGGGATGGAGAGACCCAGTACTTC.

This chain connects TRBV10-2 to TRBJ2-7; 7 bases map to TRBD1. Germline lookup yields CDR1 WSHSY and CDR2 SAAADI. With V trimmed by 8 bases and J by 0 bases, 7 bases remained unmatched. This CDR3 has 14 residues. The CDR3 loop reads CASRTDRSSYEQYF. CDR3 DNA sequence: TGCGCCAGCCGAACGGACAGGAGCTCCTACGAGCAGTACTTC.

This clone occurred a few times. The chain uses TRBV7-2 and TRBJ1-2; D is undetermined. The germline gives CDR1 SGHTA, CDR2 FQGNSA. The CDR3 has 13 residues. Trimming stripped 6 bases from V and 4 bases from J, with 12 bases between. The CDR3 DNA is TGTGCCAGCAGTCCTGAGGCTATCTATGGCTACACCTTC. Protein product: CASSPEAIYGYTF.

This chain uses TRBV27 with TRBJ2-7; no reliable D call. Germline CDR1 reads MNHEY; CDR2 reads SMNVEV (reference sequence). CDR3 length: 11 residues. Trimming stripped 3 bases from V and 5 bases from J, with 5 bases between. Here the CDR3 reads CASSFGHEQYF. CDR3 nucleotides: TGTGCCAGCAGTTTTGGCCACGAGCAGTACTTC.

The chain employs TRBV19 and TRBJ1-2, with D possibly matching TRBD1 (6 bases). V was clipped by 7 bases and J by 0 bases, with 12 bases between them. Germline loops: CDR1 LNHDA, CDR2 SQIVND (reference sequence). CDR3 length equals 14 residues. CDR3 DNA sequence: TGTGCCAGTATGCAGGGGCCAGCTAACTATGGCTACACCTTC. Protein: CASMQGPANYGYTF.

The gene calls are TRBV19 and TRBJ2-4; D is uncertain. The CDR3 consists of 17 residues. The germline V and J ends were trimmed by 5 bases and 0 bases, with 17 bases remaining between them. The germline gives CDR1 LNHDA, CDR2 SQIVND (reference sequence). The CDR3 coding sequence is TGTGCCAGTAGTCCATCTACCATCCAAAGAGCCAAAAACATTCAGTACTTC. It specifies CASSPSTIQRAKNIQYF.

V and J are TRBV5-1 and TRBJ1-3, with 7 bases matching TRBD1. This CDR3 spans 14 amino acids. CDR1 SGHRS and CDR2 YFSETQ come from the germline V gene. J was trimmed by 4 bases and V by 4 bases; bases with no gene match: 5. Here the CDR3 reads CASSTGVEGNTIYF. CDR3 nucleotides: TGCGCCAGCAGCACAGGGGTGGAAGGAAACACCATATATTTT.

In DNA, the CDR3 is TGCAGCGAGAGGGGGGACGCTGAAGCTTTCTTT. It translates to CSERGDAEAFF. V usage is TRBV29-1 and J usage is TRBJ1-1; D might be TRBD1 (6 bases). CDR3 length: 11 residues. Per germline, CDR1 SQVTM and CDR2 ANQGSEA. V was pared by 7 bases and J by 6 bases, with 12 bases between.

The V and J genes are TRBV6-5 and TRBJ2-7; weak D call: TRBD2 (6 bases). The CDR3 runs 13 residues. Trimming took 9 bases from V and 6 from J, leaving 18 bases between them. CDR1 and CDR2 from the germline V gene are MNHEY and SVGAGI. As DNA, the CDR3 is TGTGCCAGTTTAGGCGGGGTAGTGAGCGAGCAGTACTTC. It is translated as CASLGGVVSEQYF.

The chain employs TRBV9 and TRBJ1-1, with TRBD1 as a possible D gene (6 bases). V shed 4 bases and J shed 6 bases, with 19 bases lying between them. Looked up from germline, CDR1 is SGDLS and CDR2 is YYNGEE. The CDR3 length is 15 residues. Written as DNA, the CDR3 is TGTGCCAGCAGCACCCCCGGGCCTGGGGGCGCTGAAGCTTTCTTT. The encoded protein is CASSTPGPGGAEAFF.

The rearrangement links TRBV3-1 (or the pseudogene TRBV3-2) to TRBJ1-2; D is uncertain. Germline V gives CDR1 LGHDT, CDR2 YNNKEL (reference sequence). The CDR3 is 15 amino acids. Trimming shortened V by 4 bases and J by 1 base, and 13 bases separated the two germline ends. This CDR3 reads CASSLRMTHNYGYTF. The DNA of the CDR3 is TGTGCCAGCAGCCTCCGGATGACTCATAACTATGGCTACACCTTC.

The V call is TRBV4-2, the J call TRBJ2-3, with a weak D call TRBD2 (5 bases). The V gene lost 1 base and the J gene lost 5 bases, with 13 bases spanning the gap. The germline gives CDR1 LGHNA, CDR2 YNFKEQ. The CDR3 has 15 amino acids. CDR3 nucleotides: TGTGCCAGCAGCCAAGGAGTGAGGGTGGAAGATACGCAGTATTTT. Translating it yields CASSQGVRVEDTQYF.

Only one count was recorded for this clone. This sequence joins TRBV19 and TRBJ1-1; 7 positions agree with TRBD1. After removal of 4 bases from V and 5 bases from J, the junction contained 13 bases not matched to a gene. Germline V CDR1 and CDR2: LNHDA, SQIVND (reference sequence). The CDR3 extends over 16 amino acids. The DNA of the CDR3 is TGTGCCAGTAGTAGTTTGCTCCGACAGGGCAGTACTGAAGCTTTCTTT. Translation: CASSSLLRQGSTEAFF.

This clone appeared a single time. CDR3 coding DNA: TGTGCCACCAAGGCCCGCGAACAGGGTGAATCACCCCTCCACTTT. Translating gives CATKAREQGESPLHF. The rearrangement uses TRBV15 and TRBJ1-6; a weak D match, TRBD1 (6 bases). CDR1 and CDR2 from the germline V gene are LNHNV and YYDKDF (reference sequence). The CDR3 runs to 15 residues. With 7 bases removed from V and 10 bases from J, the gap between germline ends came to 20 bases.

The CDR3 reads CASSPPQGQPQHF. The CDR3, as DNA: TGTGCCAGTAGTCCACCCCAAGGGCAGCCCCAGCATTTT. The chain couples TRBV19 to TRBJ1-5, with no clear D. This CDR3 comprises 13 residues. From germline, CDR1 is LNHDA and CDR2 SQIVND (reference sequence). Trimming took off 5 bases at V and 7 bases at J, with 12 bases between the two ends.

For this clone: The same CDR3 can be traced to other DNA sequences in this sample. This chain links TRBV24-1 with TRBJ1-5; D perhaps matches TRBD1 (5 bases). The CDR3 covers 13 residues. Deletions cut 4 bases from V and 4 bases from J, with 7 bases between. CDR1 is KGHDR, CDR2 SFDVKD, per germline. CDR3 in amino acids: CATSDGGNQPQHF. Here the CDR3 DNA reads TGTGCCACCAGTGACGGGGGGAATCAGCCCCAGCATTTT.

The J gene is TRBJ1-4, the V gene TRBV15; TRBD1 matches at 7 bases. With 10 bases clipped from V and 3 bases from J, the junction kept 8 bases outside the gene matches. This CDR3 is 14 amino acids long. Germline-derived CDR1 and CDR2 are LNHNV and YYDKDF (reference sequence). The CDR3, as DNA: TGTGCCATAGGGACAGACTTCTCTAATGAAAAACTGTTTTTT. It codes for CAIGTDFSNEKLFF.

This clone was seen only once. The rearrangement links TRBV18 to TRBJ1-5, with D tentatively TRBD1 (6 bases). Germline-derived CDR1 and CDR2 are KGHSH and LQKENI. This CDR3 comprises 16 residues. Trimming left V 5 bases short and J 0 bases short, with 14 bases between. The CDR3 loop reads CASSSQGQTSNQPQHF. The CDR3 nucleotides read TGTGCCAGCTCAAGTCAGGGGCAGACTAGCAATCAGCCCCAGCATTTT.

The V call is TRBV30, the J call TRBJ2-7; D uncertain. The CDR3 totals 13 residues. The V end was cut by 7 bases, the J end by 1 base, with 14 bases between. CDR1 is GTSNPN and CDR2 is SVGIG in the germline V gene (reference sequence). The chain's CDR3 is CASKGLESYEQYF. CDR3 nucleotides: TGTGCCTCGAAAGGTCTGGAATCCTACGAGCAGTACTTC.

The chain links TRBV5-6 to TRBJ1-2; no reliable D call. The germline V gene encodes CDR1 SGHDT and CDR2 YYEEEE. The CDR3 has 13 residues. V was shortened by 5 bases and J by 0 bases, with 8 bases between the two germline ends. The CDR3 reads CASSLGPNYGYTF. The DNA of the CDR3 is TGTGCCAGCAGTCTCGGGCCTAACTATGGCTACACCTTC. Based on the CDR3 plus reference TRBV5-6 and TRBJ1-2, the full variable domain is DAGVTQSPTHLIKTRGQQVTLRCSPKSGHDTVSWYQQALGQGPQFIFQYYEEEERQRGNFPDRFSGHQFPNYSSELNVNALLLGDSALYLCASSLGPNYGYTFGSGTRLTVV.

The V gene is TRBV6-5, the J gene TRBJ2-1, with 9 bases aligning to TRBD1. The ends lost 4 bases at V and 7 bases at J; junction bases unmatched: 2. The germline V gene encodes CDR1 MNHEY and CDR2 SVGAGI. The CDR3 contains 13 residues. The CDR3 loop reads CASSWDRANEQFF. CDR3 sequence (DNA): TGTGCCAGCAGTTGGGACAGGGCTAATGAGCAGTTCTTC.

This clone was recorded a few times. The CDR3 sequence: CASSQEVAYNSPLHF. DNA for the CDR3: TGTGCCAGCAGCCAGGAGGTGGCCTATAATTCACCCCTCCACTTT. The J gene is TRBJ1-6, the V gene TRBV5-6, with unresolved D. Trimming left V 4 bases short and J 2 bases short, with 10 bases between. This CDR3 is 15 amino acids long. CDR1 SGHDT and CDR2 YYEEEE come from the germline V gene.

The rearrangement uses TRBV7-2 and TRBJ2-1; the D gene is possibly TRBD1 (9 bases). CDR1 SGHTA and CDR2 FQGNSA come from the germline V gene. There are 16 residues in the CDR3. V lost 5 bases to trimming and J lost 5 bases, with 19 bases between them. The CDR3 nucleotides read TGTGCCAGCAGCCTCCCCGGGGGGGACAGGGACAATGAGCAGTTCTTC. It codes for CASSLPGGDRDNEQFF.